Listed below are T cell receptor beta chains from one sample, sequenced in a study of radiotherapy plus CTLA-4 blockade in lung cancer. Clones were sequenced by immunoSEQ multiplex PCR, and TCRdb holds only the in-frame ones, with some missing. In the table there are about 120,000 clones, roughly 77% of which are singletons. The material was peripheral blood, obtained from a patient treated with radiotherapy plus ipilimumab. These receptor sequences come from a human donor with non-small cell lung cancer that progressed on radiotherapy plus ipilimumab. Some clones in this sample may be carry-over from other donors' samples. Each CDR3 is given with its conserved first and last residue. A D gene is named only where the DNA matches it firmly. Size values are once, few and many counts, or a class for expanded clones, and some rows have none.

D,size,J,V,DNA,CDR3
TRBD1,.,TRBJ2-5,TRBV18,TGTGCCAGCTCCCTAGGGACAGGACAAGAGACCCAGTACTTC,CASSLGTGQETQYF
.,few,TRBJ1-6,TRBV2,TGTGCCAGCAGTGTCAGGTGGAGTGAATCACCCCTCCACTTT,CASSVRWSESPLHF
.,once,TRBJ1-3,TRBV28,TGTGCCAGCAGCCTCCCGGCGGCTAGCTCTGGAAACACCATATATTTT,CASSLPAASSGNTIYF
.,.,TRBJ2-3,TRBV13,TGTGCCAGCAGCTTTCTAGGGGGACGATTCTGGGATACGCAGTATTTT,CASSFLGGRFWDTQYF
TRBD1,.,TRBJ2-7,TRBV18,TGTGCCAGCTCACCGGGACAGGGAGAGGAGCAGTACTTC,CASSPGQGEEQYF
.,.,TRBJ1-2,TRBV18,TGTGCCAGCTCACCAGCCAGTCAGGAGACAAACTATGGCTACACCTTC,CASSPASQETNYGYTF
TRBD1,few,TRBJ2-1,TRBV11-2,TGTGCCAGCAGCATGGACCGGGACAGGGGAACCTACAATGAGCAGTTCTTC,CASSMDRDRGTYNEQFF
.,.,TRBJ1-1,TRBV19,TGTGCCAGTAGTTTCCGACAGGCTACTAACACTGAAGCTTTCTTT,CASSFRQATNTEAFF
.,few,TRBJ1-5,TRBV6-5,TGTGCCAGCAGTCCCAGGAATCAGCCCCAGCATTTT,CASSPRNQPQHF
TRBD2,.,TRBJ2-3,TRBV6-4,TGTGCCAGCAGCGCTGGGACTAGCGGGGGGGCCATAGATACGCAGTATTTT,CASSAGTSGGAIDTQYF
.,.,TRBJ2-3,TRBV5-4,TGTGCCAGCAGCCAAGATCTCGGGCGGGGGCTCGCAGATACGCAGTATTTT,CASSQDLGRGLADTQYF
TRBD1,.,TRBJ1-2,TRBV7-2,TGTGCCAGCAGCTCGCAGGGGGCCCTCCCTGGTGGCTACACCTTC,CASSSQGALPGGYTF
.,.,TRBJ1-6,TRBV7-3,TGTGCCAGCAGCTTACAAGGCCCCGATAATTCACCCCTCCACTTT,CASSLQGPDNSPLHF
.,.,TRBJ2-5,TRBV10-3,TGTGCCATCAGATCACAACTAGCCGGGGGTTCCCAAGAGACCCAGTACTTC,CAIRSQLAGGSQETQYF
TRBD1,.,TRBJ1-5,TRBV4-1,TGCGCCAGCAGCCAGGTTCCCGGGACAGGAAGCAATCAGCCCCAGCATTTT,CASSQVPGTGSNQPQHF
TRBD1,.,TRBJ1-1,TRBV5-4,TGTGCCAGCAGTTCCACAGGGGAACCGAACACTGAAGCTTTCTTT,CASSSTGEPNTEAFF
TRBD1,.,TRBJ2-7,TRBV27,TGTGCCAGCAGCCGATTGGGACAGCGCTCCTACGAGCAGTACTTC,CASSRLGQRSYEQYF
.,once,TRBJ1-1,TRBV5-1,TGCGCCAGCAGTTTGGGAGGCGTCAGATCGAACACTGAAGCTTTCTTT,CASSLGGVRSNTEAFF
.,.,TRBJ1-2,TRBV7-2,TGTGCCAGCAGCCTAAACAGGGTAGGCTCGGATGGCTACACCTTC,CASSLNRVGSDGYTF
TRBD2,.,TRBJ2-3,TRBV5-1,TGCGCCAGCAGCTTGGTGCTAGCGGGGGACACAGATACGCAGTATTTT,CASSLVLAGDTDTQYF
TRBD1,.,TRBJ1-2,TRBV5-1,TGCGCCAGCAGCACCGGGACAGAGATTAACTATGGCTACACCTTC,CASSTGTEINYGYTF
.,.,TRBJ1-2,TRBV7-9,TGTGCCAGCAGTTACGAGCCGGGATACTATGGCTACACCTTC,CASSYEPGYYGYTF
TRBD1,.,TRBJ1-2,TRBV6-1,TGTGCCAGCCCACGACCCTTCACAGGGGAAAGCGGCTACACCTTC,CASPRPFTGESGYTF
.,.,TRBJ2-7,TRBV4-1,TGCGCCAGCAGCCGAGGGTGGGGGACTCGGAGCTCCTACGAGCAGTACTTC,CASSRGWGTRSSYEQYF
TRBD1,.,TRBJ2-2,TRBV27,TGTGCCAGCAATACTTATGGGACAGGGACCCACACCGGGGAGCTGTTTTTT,CASNTYGTGTHTGELFF
.,once,TRBJ2-6,TRBV5-4,TGTGCCAGCAGCTTGGGGGGAACTGGGGCCAACGTCCTGACTTTC,CASSLGGTGANVLTF
.,.,TRBJ1-2,TRBV5-6,TGTGCCAGCAGCTTGGGGGACCTCTATGGCTACACCTTC,CASSLGDLYGYTF
.,.,TRBJ2-5,TRBV4-1,TGCGCCAGCAGCCGGCCAGAGACCCAGTACTTC,CASSRPETQYF
.,.,TRBJ1-3,TRBV7-2,TGTGCCAGCAGCTTTAGTGGAAACACCATATATTTT,CASSFSGNTIYF
.,few,TRBJ1-4,TRBV10-3,TGTGCCATCAGCGCGAGGACAGCAACTAATGAAAAACTGTTTTTT,CAISARTATNEKLFF
TRBD1,.,TRBJ1-1,TRBV5-1,TGCGCCAGCAGCTTGGGGGACAGGGGGCACACTGAAGCTTTCTTT,CASSLGDRGHTEAFF
.,.,TRBJ1-1,TRBV5-1,TGCGCCAGCAGCTTGGTGGGGGCCAGGTATCACACTGAAGCTTTCTTT,CASSLVGARYHTEAFF
.,.,TRBJ2-3,TRBV7-3,TGTGCCAGCAGCTTAACCGCCTCAACAGATACGCAGTATTTT,CASSLTASTDTQYF
.,.,TRBJ2-1,TRBV5-4,TGTGCCAGCAGCCCCGGGTCCCAGGGGTCCTACAATGAGCAGTTCTTC,CASSPGSQGSYNEQFF
TRBD2,.,TRBJ2-1,TRBV4-3,TGCGCCAGCAGCCAAGTACTAGCGGGGGGCTACTACAATGAGCAGTTCTTC,CASSQVLAGGYYNEQFF
.,.,TRBJ2-7,TRBV6-6,TGTGCCAGCAGCGGGGAGGGACAGCCAACCTACGAGCAGTACTTC,CASSGEGQPTYEQYF
.,.,TRBJ2-1,TRBV15,TGTGCCACCAGCAGGAGCTCCTACAATGAGCAGTTCTTC,CATSRSSYNEQFF
.,.,TRBJ1-2,TRBV11-1,TGTGCCAGCAGCTTAGGGGGATACTATGGCTACACCTTC,CASSLGGYYGYTF
.,.,TRBJ1-1,TRBV4-3,TGCGCCAGCAGCCAAGGGGGAAACAGGATGAACACTGAAGCTTTCTTT,CASSQGGNRMNTEAFF
.,.,TRBJ2-7,TRBV30,TGTGTCAATTTGGGGTACGAGCAGTACTTC,CVNLGYEQYF
.,.,TRBJ2-3,TRBV5-1,TGCGCCAGCAGCTTGGCCGTGGGGGGCGCGGGCACAGATACGCAGTATTTT,CASSLAVGGAGTDTQYF
TRBD1,.,TRBJ2-5,TRBV5-1,TGCGCCAGCAGCTTGGCCCACCGAGGGGGACAGGGGCAAGAGACCCAGTACTTC,CASSLAHRGGQGQETQYF
.,.,TRBJ2-7,TRBV4-3,TGCGCCAGCAGCCAAGTCGCAGAAAGCTCCTACGAGCAGTACTTC,CASSQVAESSYEQYF
TRBD1,.,TRBJ2-3,TRBV18,TGTGCCAGCTCACCGGCAGGGACAGCCACAGATACGCAGTATTTT,CASSPAGTATDTQYF
.,few,TRBJ1-5,TRBV6-9,TGTGCCAGCAGGCTGGACGGGCCTAGCAATCAGCCCCAGCATTTT,CASRLDGPSNQPQHF
.,.,TRBJ2-3,TRBV7-2,TGTGCCAGCAGCTTAGCTGGCGGGGTGAGCACAGATACGCAGTATTTT,CASSLAGGVSTDTQYF
.,.,TRBJ1-2,TRBV9,TGTGCCAGCAGCGTAGAATCGCAGTACTATGGCTACACCTTC,CASSVESQYYGYTF
.,.,TRBJ1-3,TRBV6-5,TGTGCCACCTTAGGTTCCTCTGGAAACACCATATATTTT,CATLGSSGNTIYF
.,.,TRBJ1-1,TRBV5-1,TGCGCCAGCAGCTACTTTTCGTCCAGTCTAAACATTGAAGCTTTCTTT,CASSYFSSSLNIEAFF
.,.,TRBJ1-2,TRBV6-1,TGTGCCAGCAGTGAAAGGGGGGAACGGTATGGCTACACCTTC,CASSERGERYGYTF
.,.,TRBJ1-1,TRBV6-5,TGTGCCAGCAGTTATCGGGCGCTAACTGAAGCTTTCTTT,CASSYRALTEAFF
TRBD1,once,TRBJ2-7,TRBV5-1,TGCGCCAGCAGCCCTCCAATAGGACAGGGATCCTACGAGCAGTACTTC,CASSPPIGQGSYEQYF
TRBD2,.,TRBJ2-5,TRBV28,TGTGCCAGCAGAGTAGCTAGCGGGGGGAAAGAGACCCAGTACTTC,CASRVASGGKETQYF
.,.,TRBJ1-1,TRBV5-1,TGCGCCAGCAGCTTGGTTGCAGGGGAGACTGAAGCTTTCTTT,CASSLVAGETEAFF
.,.,TRBJ1-5,TRBV9,TGTGCCAGCAGCGCCCACAGGGGCAATCAGCCCCAGCATTTT,CASSAHRGNQPQHF
TRBD2,.,TRBJ2-2,TRBV28,TGTGCCAGCTGGCGGGGGGACAACACCGGGGAGCTGTTTTTT,CASWRGDNTGELFF